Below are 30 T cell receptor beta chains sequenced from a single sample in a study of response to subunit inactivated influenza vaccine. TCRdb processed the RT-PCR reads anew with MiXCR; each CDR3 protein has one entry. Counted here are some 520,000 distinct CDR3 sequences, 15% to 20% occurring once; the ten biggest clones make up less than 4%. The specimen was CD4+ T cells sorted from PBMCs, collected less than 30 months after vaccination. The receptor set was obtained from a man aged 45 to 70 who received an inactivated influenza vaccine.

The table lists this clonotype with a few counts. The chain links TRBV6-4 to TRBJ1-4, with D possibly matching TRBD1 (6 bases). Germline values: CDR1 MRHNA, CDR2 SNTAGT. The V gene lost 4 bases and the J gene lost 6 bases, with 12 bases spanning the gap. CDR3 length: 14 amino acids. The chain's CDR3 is CASSVGAGDEKLFF. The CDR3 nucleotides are TGTGCCAGCAGTGTGGGGGCCGGAGATGAAAAACTGTTTTTT.

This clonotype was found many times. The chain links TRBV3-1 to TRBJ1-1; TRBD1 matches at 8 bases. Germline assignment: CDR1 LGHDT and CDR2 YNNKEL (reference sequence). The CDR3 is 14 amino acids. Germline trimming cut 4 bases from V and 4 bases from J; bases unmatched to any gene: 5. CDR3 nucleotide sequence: TGTGCCAGCAGCCTGCAGGGGGCTGGCACTGAAGCTTTCTTT. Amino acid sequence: CASSLQGAGTEAFF.

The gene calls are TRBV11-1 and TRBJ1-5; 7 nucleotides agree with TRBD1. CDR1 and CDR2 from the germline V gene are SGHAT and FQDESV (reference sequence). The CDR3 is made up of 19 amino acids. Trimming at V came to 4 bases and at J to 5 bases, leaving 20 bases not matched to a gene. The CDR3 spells CASSSFTLLGRGSYQPQHF. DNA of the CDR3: TGTGCCAGCAGCTCTTTTACCCTTCTCGGCAGGGGGAGCTATCAGCCCCAGCATTTT. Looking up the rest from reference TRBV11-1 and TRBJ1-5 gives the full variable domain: EAEVAQSPRYKITEKSQAVAFWCDPISGHATLYWYRQILGQGPELLVQFQDESVVDDSQLPKDRFSAERLKGVDSTLKIQPAELGDSAMYLCASSSFTLLGRGSYQPQHFGDGTRLSIL.

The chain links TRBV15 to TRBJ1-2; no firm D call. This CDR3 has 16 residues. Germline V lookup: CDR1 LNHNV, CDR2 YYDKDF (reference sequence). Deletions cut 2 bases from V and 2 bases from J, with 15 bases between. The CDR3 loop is CATSRPSDASNYGYTF. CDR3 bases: TGTGCCACCAGCAGACCATCGGACGCCTCAAACTATGGCTACACCTTC.

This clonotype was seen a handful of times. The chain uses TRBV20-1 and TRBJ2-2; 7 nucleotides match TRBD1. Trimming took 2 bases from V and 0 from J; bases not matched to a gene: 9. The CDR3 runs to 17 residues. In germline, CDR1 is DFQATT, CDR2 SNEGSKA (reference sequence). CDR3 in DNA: TGCAGTGCTAGACACCCCCGACAGGGCCCGAACACCGGGGAGCTGTTTTTT. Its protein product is CSARHPRQGPNTGELFF.

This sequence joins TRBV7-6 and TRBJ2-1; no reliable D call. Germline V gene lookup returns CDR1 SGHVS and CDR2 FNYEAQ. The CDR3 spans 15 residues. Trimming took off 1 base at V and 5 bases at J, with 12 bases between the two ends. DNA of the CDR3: TGTGCCAGCAGCTTAGGCCTAGTTGGAAACAATGAGCAGTTCTTC. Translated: CASSLGLVGNNEQFF.

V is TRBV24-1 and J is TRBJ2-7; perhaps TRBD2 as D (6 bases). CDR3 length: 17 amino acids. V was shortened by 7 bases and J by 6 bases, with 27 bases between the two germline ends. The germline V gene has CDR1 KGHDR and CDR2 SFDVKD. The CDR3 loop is CATRTRPLTRECGEQYF. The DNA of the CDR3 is TGTGCCACCAGAACCCGTCCCTTGACCCGGGAGTGCGGCGAGCAGTACTTC.

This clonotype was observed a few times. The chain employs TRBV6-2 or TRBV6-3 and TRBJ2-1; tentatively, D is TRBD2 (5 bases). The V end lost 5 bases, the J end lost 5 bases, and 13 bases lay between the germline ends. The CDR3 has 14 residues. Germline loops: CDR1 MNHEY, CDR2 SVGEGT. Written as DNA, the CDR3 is TGTGCCAGCAGTATACTAGGGAATAACAATGAGCAGTTCTTC. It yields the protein CASSILGNNNEQFF.

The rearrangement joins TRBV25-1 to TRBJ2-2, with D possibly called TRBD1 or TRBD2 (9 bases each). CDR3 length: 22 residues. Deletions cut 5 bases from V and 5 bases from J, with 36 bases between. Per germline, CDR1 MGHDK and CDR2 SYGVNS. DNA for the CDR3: TGTGCCAGCAGTCGCCCGAAGTCGGGACAGGGCATAGCGGGAGAAGGAACCGGGGAGCTGTTTTTT. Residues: CASSRPKSGQGIAGEGTGELFF.

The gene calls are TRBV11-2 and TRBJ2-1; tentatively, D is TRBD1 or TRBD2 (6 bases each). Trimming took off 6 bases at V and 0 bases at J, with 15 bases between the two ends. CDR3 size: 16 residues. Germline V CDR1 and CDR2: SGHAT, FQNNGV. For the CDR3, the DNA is TGTGCCAGCAGTACACGGGGGCGGGGCTCCTACAATGAGCAGTTCTTC. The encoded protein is CASSTRGRGSYNEQFF.

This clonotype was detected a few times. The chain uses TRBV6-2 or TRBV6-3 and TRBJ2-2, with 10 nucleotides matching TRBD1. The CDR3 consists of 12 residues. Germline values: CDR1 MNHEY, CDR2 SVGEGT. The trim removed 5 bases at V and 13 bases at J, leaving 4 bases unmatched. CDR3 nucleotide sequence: TGTGCCAGCAGTCCCCGGGACAGGGGGCTGTTTTTT. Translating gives CASSPRDRGLFF.

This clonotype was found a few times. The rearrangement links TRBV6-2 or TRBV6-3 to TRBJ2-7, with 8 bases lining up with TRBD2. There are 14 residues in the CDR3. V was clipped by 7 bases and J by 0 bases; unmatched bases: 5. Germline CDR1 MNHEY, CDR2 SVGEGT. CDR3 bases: TGTGCCAGCACAGAACTAGCGGCCTCCTACGAGCAGTACTTC. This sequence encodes CASTELAASYEQYF.

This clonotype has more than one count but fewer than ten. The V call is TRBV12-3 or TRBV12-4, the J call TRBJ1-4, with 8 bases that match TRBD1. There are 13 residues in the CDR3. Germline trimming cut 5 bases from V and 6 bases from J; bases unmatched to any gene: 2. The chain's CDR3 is CASSTTGDEKLFF. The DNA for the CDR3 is TGTGCCAGCAGTACGACAGGGGATGAAAAACTGTTTTTT.

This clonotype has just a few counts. The CDR3 reads CASSQDLLASNEQFF. The CDR3 DNA reads as TGTGCCAGCAGCCAAGACCTTCTAGCCTCCAATGAGCAGTTCTTC. The chain recombines TRBV4-2 with TRBJ2-1; D is perhaps TRBD2 (5 bases). V gave up 0 bases and J gave up 6 bases, with 12 bases separating them. The V gene's germline CDR1 is LGHNA and CDR2 YNFKEQ. This CDR3 spans 15 amino acids.

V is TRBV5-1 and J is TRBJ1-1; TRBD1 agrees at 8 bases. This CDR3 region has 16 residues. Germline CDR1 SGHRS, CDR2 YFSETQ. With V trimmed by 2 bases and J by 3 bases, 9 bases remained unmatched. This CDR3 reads CASSFQGAWEDTEAFF. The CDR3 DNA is TGCGCCAGCAGCTTTCAGGGGGCTTGGGAGGACACTGAAGCTTTCTTT.

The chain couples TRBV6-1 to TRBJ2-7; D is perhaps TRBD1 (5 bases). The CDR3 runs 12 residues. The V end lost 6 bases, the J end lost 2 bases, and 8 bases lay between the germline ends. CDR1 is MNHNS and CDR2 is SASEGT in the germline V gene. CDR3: CASRSRAYEQYF. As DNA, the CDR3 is TGTGCCAGCAGGAGCAGGGCCTACGAGCAGTACTTC.

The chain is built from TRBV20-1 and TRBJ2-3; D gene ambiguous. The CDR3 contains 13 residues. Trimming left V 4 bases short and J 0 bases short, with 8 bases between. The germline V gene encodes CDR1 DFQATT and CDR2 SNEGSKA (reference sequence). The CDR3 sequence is CSAIQPSTDTQYF. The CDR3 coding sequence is TGCAGTGCTATTCAACCTAGCACAGATACGCAGTATTTT.

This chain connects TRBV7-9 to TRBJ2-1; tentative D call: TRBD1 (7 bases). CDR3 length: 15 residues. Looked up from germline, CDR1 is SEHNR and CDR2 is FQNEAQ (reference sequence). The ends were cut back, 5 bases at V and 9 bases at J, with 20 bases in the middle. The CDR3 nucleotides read TGTGCCAGCAGCCCCCAGGGGGGCCTGGCAATTGAGCAGTTCTTC. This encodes CASSPQGGLAIEQFF.

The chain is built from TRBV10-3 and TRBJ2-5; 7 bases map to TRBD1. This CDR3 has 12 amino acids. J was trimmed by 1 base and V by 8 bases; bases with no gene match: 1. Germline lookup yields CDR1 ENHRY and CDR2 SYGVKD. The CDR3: CAIGQVQETQYF. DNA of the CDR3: TGTGCCATCGGACAGGTCCAAGAGACCCAGTACTTC.

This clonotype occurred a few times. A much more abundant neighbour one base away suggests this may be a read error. The CDR3 DNA reads TGCAGCGTCCAGCTATCAAACGCTGAAGCTTTCTTT. This encodes CSVQLSNAEAFF. J is TRBJ1-1 and V is TRBV29-1; D uncertain. The V and J ends lost 6 bases and 6 bases respectively, with 14 bases between them. The CDR3 extends over 12 amino acids. Per germline, CDR1 SQVTM and CDR2 ANQGSEA.

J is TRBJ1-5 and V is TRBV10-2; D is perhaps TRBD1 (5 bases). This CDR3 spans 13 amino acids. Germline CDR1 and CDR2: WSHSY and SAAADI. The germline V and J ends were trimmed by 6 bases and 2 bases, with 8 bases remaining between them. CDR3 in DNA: TGCGCCAGCAGGGCGGGGGGCAATCAGCCCCAGCATTTT. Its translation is CASRAGGNQPQHF.

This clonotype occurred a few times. The CDR3 loop is CASSRNGATWNTGELFF. For the CDR3, the DNA is TGTGCCAGCAGCAGGAACGGGGCAACTTGGAACACCGGGGAGCTGTTTTTT. The rearrangement links TRBV7-8 to TRBJ2-2; D tentatively fits TRBD1 or TRBD2 (5 bases each). CDR3 length equals 17 residues. Germline CDR1 is SGHVS and CDR2 is FQNEAQ. V was trimmed by 5 bases and J by 1 base, leaving 17 bases between them.

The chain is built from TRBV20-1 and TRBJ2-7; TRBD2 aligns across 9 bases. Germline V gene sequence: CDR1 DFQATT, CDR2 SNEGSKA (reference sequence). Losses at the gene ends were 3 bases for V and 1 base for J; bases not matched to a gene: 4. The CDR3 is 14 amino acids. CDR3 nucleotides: TGCAGTGCTAGCAAAAGCGGGAGGTCCTACGAGCAGTACTTC. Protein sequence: CSASKSGRSYEQYF.

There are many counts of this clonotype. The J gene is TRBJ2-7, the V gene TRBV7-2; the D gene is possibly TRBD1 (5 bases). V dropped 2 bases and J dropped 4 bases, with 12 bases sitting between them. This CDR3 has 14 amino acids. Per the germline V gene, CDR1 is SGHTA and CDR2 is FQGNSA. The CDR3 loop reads CASSLQGTGYEQYF. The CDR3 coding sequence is TGTGCCAGCAGCTTACAGGGTACCGGTTACGAGCAGTACTTC.

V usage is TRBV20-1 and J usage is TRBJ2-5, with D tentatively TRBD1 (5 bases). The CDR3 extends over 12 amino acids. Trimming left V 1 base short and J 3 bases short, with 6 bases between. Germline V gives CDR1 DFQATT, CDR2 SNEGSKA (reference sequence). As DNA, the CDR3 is TGCAGTGCTAGAGCAGGGAAAGAGACCCAGTACTTC. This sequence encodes CSARAGKETQYF.

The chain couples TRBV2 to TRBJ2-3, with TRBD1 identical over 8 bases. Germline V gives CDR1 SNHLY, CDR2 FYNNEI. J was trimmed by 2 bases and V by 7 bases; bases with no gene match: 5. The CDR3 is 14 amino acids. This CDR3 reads CASKQQGVTDTQYF. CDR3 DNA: TGTGCCAGCAAGCAACAGGGGGTCACAGATACGCAGTATTTT.

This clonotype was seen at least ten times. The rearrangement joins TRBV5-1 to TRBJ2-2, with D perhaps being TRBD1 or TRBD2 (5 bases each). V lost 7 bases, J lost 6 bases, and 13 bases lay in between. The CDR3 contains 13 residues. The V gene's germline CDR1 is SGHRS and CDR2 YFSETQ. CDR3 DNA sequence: TGCGCCAGCCGGGACCAGGCGTCCGGGGAGCTGTTTTTT. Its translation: CASRDQASGELFF. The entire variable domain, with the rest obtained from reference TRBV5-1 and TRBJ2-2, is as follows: KAGVTQTPRYLIKTRGQQVTLSCSPISGHRSVSWYQQTPGQGLQFLFEYFSETQRNKGNFPGRFSGRQFSNSRSEMNVSTLELGDSALYLCASRDQASGELFFGEGSRLTVL.

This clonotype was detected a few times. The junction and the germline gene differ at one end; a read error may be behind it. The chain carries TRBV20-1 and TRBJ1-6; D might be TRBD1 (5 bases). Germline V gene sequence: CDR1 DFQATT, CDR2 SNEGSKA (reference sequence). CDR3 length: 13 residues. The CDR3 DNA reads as TGCAGTGCTCCCGGCGGGGGTTTGTCACCCCTTCACTTT. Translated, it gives CSAPGGGLSPLHF.

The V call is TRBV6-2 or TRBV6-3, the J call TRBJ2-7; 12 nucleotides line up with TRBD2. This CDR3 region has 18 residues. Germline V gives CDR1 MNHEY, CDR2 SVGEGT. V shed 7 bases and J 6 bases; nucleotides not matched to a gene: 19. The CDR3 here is CASTLTALAGGPRAEQYF. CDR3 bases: TGTGCCAGCACTTTAACCGCACTAGCGGGAGGCCCTAGGGCCGAGCAGTACTTC.

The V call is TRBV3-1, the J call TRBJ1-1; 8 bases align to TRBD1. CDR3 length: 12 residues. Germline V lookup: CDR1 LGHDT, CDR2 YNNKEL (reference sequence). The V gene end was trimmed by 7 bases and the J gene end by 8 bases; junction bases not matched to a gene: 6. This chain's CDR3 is CASTLDRGEAFF. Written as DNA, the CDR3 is TGTGCCAGCACCCTAGACAGGGGAGAAGCTTTCTTT.